This entry lists 10 T cell receptor beta chains sequenced from one sample in a study of T-cell reconstitution after alpha-beta-depleted transplantation in children. Study-level results: Counts and diversity of T cells one year after transplant came mostly from newly produced T cells.

Preparation of the TCRbeta library was carried out with unique molecular identifiers. In TCRdb, the PCR reads were re-called with MiXCR into one record per CDR3 protein. Of 250,000 to 300,000 distinct CDR3 sequences in the sample, nearly 8% were seen once. Their specific antigens are unknown. Sequenced here: peripheral blood, sampled 360 days after TCRalphabeta/CD19-depleted stem cell transplant. The receptors here all came from a female patient aged 2 to 10 who had a stem cell transplant for Fanconi anemia, so the T cells may come from the graft donor.

This clonotype was seen repeatedly, ten times or more. This chain uses TRBV29-1 with TRBJ2-5; TRBD2 aligns across 12 bases. The CDR3 extends over 15 amino acids. Germline assignment: CDR1 SQVTM and CDR2 ANQGSEA. J gave up 3 bases and V 1 base, and 3 bases lay outside the gene matches. The DNA of the CDR3 is TGCAGCGTTGAAGGACCTAGCGGGGGGGAAGAGACCCAGTACTTC. Translating gives CSVEGPSGGEETQYF.

This clonotype has just a few counts. The genes are TRBV11-2 and TRBJ1-2; a weak D match, TRBD1 (6 bases). The CDR3 consists of 13 residues. The V gene's germline CDR1 is SGHAT and CDR2 FQNNGV. V was trimmed by 4 bases and J by 4 bases, leaving 10 bases between them. The CDR3 reads CASSSTGFYGYTF. In DNA form, the CDR3 reads TGTGCCAGCAGCTCGACAGGTTTCTATGGCTACACCTTC.

This rearrangement joins TRBV6-5 to TRBJ2-7; 11 nucleotides agree with TRBD2. Germline CDR1 MNHEY, CDR2 SVGAGI. J gave up 3 bases and V 2 bases, and 3 bases lay outside the gene matches. This CDR3 region has 15 residues. The CDR3 reads CASSYPGTSGYEQYF. In nucleotides, the CDR3 is TGTGCCAGCAGTTACCCCGGGACTAGCGGCTACGAGCAGTACTTC.

This clonotype was seen repeatedly, ten times or more. The rearrangement joins TRBV7-8 to TRBJ1-4; unclear D gene. This CDR3 has 13 amino acids. Germline loops: CDR1 SGHVS, CDR2 FQNEAQ. The V end was cut by 2 bases, the J end by 5 bases, with 6 bases between. CDR3 in DNA: TGTGCCAGCAGCTTATTTGGCAATGAAAAACTGTTTTTT. Protein sequence: CASSLFGNEKLFF.

The table lists this clonotype with many counts. V is TRBV7-7 and J is TRBJ2-5; a possible D gene is TRBD1 (5 bases). This CDR3 is built from 15 residues. Per germline, CDR1 SSHAT and CDR2 FNYEAQ (reference sequence). Trimming cost V 1 base and J 4 bases, with 13 bases left between them. The CDR3 DNA is TGTGCCAGCAGCTTAGACCCGTATAGGGGAGAGACCCAGTACTTC. Translating gives CASSLDPYRGETQYF.

This clonotype was detected a few times. The chain has TRBV28 and TRBJ1-6; tentatively, D is TRBD1 (6 bases). CDR1 is MDHEN, CDR2 SYDVKM, per germline. Trimming shortened V by 5 bases and J by 5 bases, and 10 bases separated the two germline ends. The CDR3 loop spans 14 amino acids. DNA of the CDR3: TGTGCCAGCAGTACAGGGACCGATAATTCACCCCTCCACTTT. Encoded protein: CASSTGTDNSPLHF.

In its sample, this clonotype was seen many times. This sequence joins TRBV5-1 and TRBJ2-1; 9 nucleotides line up with TRBD2. The CDR3 runs to 14 residues. Per the germline V gene, CDR1 is SGHRS and CDR2 is YFSETQ. V lost 3 bases, J lost 7 bases, and 5 bases stayed unmatched. The CDR3 DNA reads as TGCGCCAGCAGCTCCGTAGCGGGAGCGAATGAGCAGTTCTTC. This translates into CASSSVAGANEQFF.

This clonotype was recorded at least ten times. This chain uses TRBV28 with TRBJ1-2; 7 nucleotides line up with TRBD1. Germline CDR1 is MDHEN and CDR2 is SYDVKM. The CDR3 totals 14 residues. Losses at the gene ends were 5 bases for V and 6 bases for J; bases not matched to a gene: 9. The CDR3 spells CASSPLTGSHGYTF. CDR3 in DNA: TGTGCCAGCAGTCCCCTGACAGGGTCTCATGGCTACACCTTC.

This clonotype showed up just a few times. The rearrangement uses TRBV6-1 and TRBJ2-4; a possible D gene is TRBD1 (6 bases). With 5 bases removed from V and 0 bases from J, the gap between germline ends came to 14 bases. Germline values: CDR1 MNHNS, CDR2 SASEGT. This CDR3 has 16 amino acids. This CDR3 reads CASSMGHLLAKNIQYF. The CDR3 region has the DNA TGTGCCAGCAGTATGGGACACCTACTAGCCAAAAACATTCAGTACTTC.

This clonotype was detected ten times or more. The rearrangement joins TRBV12-3 or TRBV12-4 to TRBJ2-7, with 14 nucleotides matching TRBD2. The V and J ends lost 4 bases and 1 base, in that order; junction bases with no gene match: 3. The CDR3 is 16 residues long. The CDR3 loop is CASSSRTSGGSYEQYF. As DNA, the CDR3 is TGTGCCAGCAGTTCCCGGACTAGCGGGGGGTCCTACGAGCAGTACTTC.